This T cell receptor (beta chain) comes out of a study of cytomegalovirus exposure and HLA in healthy donors. Study-wide results and caveats: HLA-A and HLA-B allele assignments for most subjects were reportedly predicted accurately using TCR beta sequences. A later analysis linked a missense variant in DCLRE1C to the trimming of TCR beta V and J genes. Later work found that TCR association rates differed between HLA loci; DRB1 had the most and HLA-C the fewest.

As regards this clone: As yet, its antigen is unknown.

In the PCR, 60 Vbeta and 13 Jbeta primers were used. TCRdb keeps only in-frame clones here, not all; method: immunoSEQ multiplex PCR. The data contain roughly 200,000 clones, approximately 80% of them seen just once; the ten biggest clones take up roughly an eighth. The CDR3 length is 14 residues. The V gene's germline CDR1 is KGHSH and CDR2 LQKENI. This chain links TRBV18 with TRBJ2-5; 11 nucleotides align to TRBD2. The end of the DNA fits TRBJ2-7 better, so the J call may be wrong. Sequenced sample: PBMCs. The sequence came from a woman aged 25 to 39 in good health and CMV-seropositive. The CDR3 DNA reads as TGTGCCAGCTCACAAACTAGCGGGAGAGGCGAGCAGTACTTC. Amino acids: CASSQTSGRGEQYF.